The rows below give T cell receptor beta chains drawn from one sample of a study of cytomegalovirus exposure and HLA in healthy donors. Clones were read by immunoSEQ multiplex PCR, and TCRdb kept only the in-frame ones, dropping some. The sample gives 150,000 to 250,000 clones, 81% of which show up once; roughly 1.2% is in the top ten. The sequenced sample consisted of PBMCs. The receptors stem from a woman aged 25-40 years in good health and CMV-seronegative. Each CDR3 is given with its conserved first and last residue. The D gene is left open where the match is weak. Clone size is shown for a subset of rows, as once, few, many or a class of expanded clone.

V gene	clone size	D gene	J gene	CDR3 length	CDR3 DNA	CDR3 protein
TRBV2	-	TRBD1	TRBJ1-5	15	TGTGCCAGCAGTGAATACAGGGGTAGCAATCAGCCCCAGCATTTT	CASSEYRGSNQPQHF
TRBV5-4	-	TRBD2	TRBJ2-2	16	TGTGCCAGCAGCTCCGGACTAGCGGGGCCTCACGAGGGGCTGTTTTTT	CASSSGLAGPHEGLFF
TRBV29-1	-	TRBD2	TRBJ2-2	14	TGCAGCGTTCGCGGGGGGACGAACACCGGGGAGCTGTTTTTT	CSVRGGTNTGELFF
TRBV7-2	-	-	TRBJ1-5	14	TGTGCCAGCAGCTTCTGGGGGGTCGGTCAGCCCCAGCATTTT	CASSFWGVGQPQHF
TRBV25-1	once	TRBD2	TRBJ2-7	11	TGTTCTAGCGGGAGTTCGTGGGAGCAGTACTTC	CSSGSSWEQYF
TRBV30	-	TRBD1	TRBJ2-5	17	TGTGCCTGGAGGATGAGGGGGCCCCTTACCAGGCGGGAGACCCAGTACTTC	CAWRMRGPLTRRETQYF
TRBV7-7	-	TRBD2	TRBJ2-3	16	TGTGCCAGCAGCTTATTACCTAGCGGGGGGTCAGATACGCAGTATTTT	CASSLLPSGGSDTQYF
TRBV6-6	-	-	TRBJ2-3	14	TGTGCCAGCAGGCCTGGACAGTACAGCGATACGCAGTATTTT	CASRPGQYSDTQYF
TRBV5-1	-	-	TRBJ2-2	16	TGCGCCAGCAGCTTGGCCCTGTCCCGGAGCACCGGGGAGCTGTTTTTT	CASSLALSRSTGELFF
TRBV1	-	-	TRBJ1-2	19	TGCACCAGCAGCCAAGAGGGACCCTGGGGACAGCGAGCTAACTATGGCTACACCTTC	CTSSQEGPWGQRANYGYTF
TRBV19	-	TRBD1	TRBJ1-2	15	TGTGCCAGTAGTATCTCCGTCAGGGGGCCGGATGGCTACACCTTC	CASSISVRGPDGYTF
TRBV5-4	once	-	TRBJ1-2	15	TGTGCCAGCAGCTTGCAGGGAATTTCCGGCTATGGCTACACCTTC	CASSLQGISGYGYTF
TRBV29-1	-	-	TRBJ1-1	12	TGCAGCGTTGGCGACATAAACACTGAAGCTTTCTTT	CSVGDINTEAFF
TRBV2	-	TRBD1	TRBJ2-7	13	TGTGCCAGCAGTGTAGGACAGGGCCACGAGCAGTACTTC	CASSVGQGHEQYF
TRBV4-1	-	TRBD2	TRBJ2-1	15	TGCGCCAGCAATATTGTTAGCGGGGGGGCCGATGAGCAGTTCTTC	CASNIVSGGADEQFF
TRBV19	-	-	TRBJ1-4	14	TGTGCCAGTAGTAAGGGCAGGGGCGGCGAAAAACTGTTTTTT	CASSKGRGGEKLFF
TRBV14	-	-	TRBJ1-1	15	TGTGCCAGCAGCCCTTTCCAGGGCTTGAACACTGAAGCTTTCTTT	CASSPFQGLNTEAFF
TRBV10-2	-	-	TRBJ2-7	13	TGCGCCAGCCTAGAGCCCGGAGGTAGCGAGCAGTACTTC	CASLEPGGSEQYF
TRBV2	-	-	TRBJ1-1	14	TGTGCCAACCGGGACATAATCGGGGCCGCTGAAGCTTTCTTT	CANRDIIGAAEAFF
TRBV5-6	-	-	TRBJ1-5	17	TGTGCCAGCAGCTTGTTCGGACAGCGGACTAGCAATCAGCCCCAGCATTTT	CASSLFGQRTSNQPQHF
TRBV6-5	-	TRBD1	TRBJ1-1	14	TGTGCCAGCAGTCGCGGACAGGTGAACACTGAAGCTTTCTTT	CASSRGQVNTEAFF
TRBV6-1	once	TRBD1	TRBJ1-4	15	TGTGCCAGCAGGGGGACAGTGAAGTCAAATGAAAAACTGTTTTTT	CASRGTVKSNEKLFF
TRBV29-1	-	-	TRBJ2-7	13	TGCAGCGCCGGGGGTGGGTCCTACTACGAGCAGTACTTC	CSAGGGSYYEQYF
TRBV7-2	-	-	TRBJ1-6	14	TGTGCCAGCAGCTTAGAGCCCGTGCGGTCACCCCTCCACTTT	CASSLEPVRSPLHF
TRBV4-1	-	TRBD2	TRBJ2-1	18	TGCGCCAGCAGCCAAGAGTCGGTAGCGGGAGCCCAATGGAATGAGCAGTTCTTC	CASSQESVAGAQWNEQFF
TRBV10-1	-	-	TRBJ2-3	13	TGCGCCAGCGAGGGTAGCGGCACAGATACGCAGTATTTT	CASEGSGTDTQYF
TRBV9	once	TRBD2	TRBJ2-5	18	TGTGCCAGCAGCGTAGGGCGGCTAGCGGGGGGCCGGGGAGAGACCCAGTACTTC	CASSVGRLAGGRGETQYF
TRBV19	once	TRBD1	TRBJ1-5	15	TGTGCCAGTAGTATCATGGGACAGGGTACTCAGCCCCAGCATTTT	CASSIMGQGTQPQHF
TRBV7-2	-	TRBD2	TRBJ2-1	16	TGTGCCAGCAGCTTAAGGCCTAGCGGGGGAAACAATGAGCAGTTCTTC	CASSLRPSGGNNEQFF
TRBV7-7	-	TRBD1	TRBJ1-4	14	TGTGCCAGCAGCCGGGACAGGGCGGGCGAAAAACTGTTTTTT	CASSRDRAGEKLFF
TRBV7-9	few	-	TRBJ2-7	12	TGTGCCAGCAGCTTAAGACAAGTCGAGCAGTACTTC	CASSLRQVEQYF
TRBV5-6	-	TRBD2	TRBJ2-1	16	TGTGCCAGCAGCCTAAGGACTAGCGGTTCCTGGAATGAGCAGTTCTTC	CASSLRTSGSWNEQFF
TRBV19	-	-	TRBJ1-3	16	TGTGCCAGTACAAGAAGAGGGATGGATACTGGAAACACCATATATTTT	CASTRRGMDTGNTIYF
TRBV7-2	-	-	TRBJ1-5	13	TGTGCCAGCAGCTTTGCGATGATCCAGCCCCAGCATTTT	CASSFAMIQPQHF
TRBV29-1	once	TRBD1	TRBJ1-2	16	TGCAGCGTTGAGGGGGACAGGGCCCGAGCTAACTATGGCTACACCTTC	CSVEGDRARANYGYTF
TRBV2	few	-	TRBJ1-2	11	TGTGCCAGCACAGTCTCGGGTGGCTACACCTTC	CASTVSGGYTF
TRBV28	-	TRBD1	TRBJ1-3	16	TGTGCCAGCACTAGGTCAGGGGGCTTTGCTGGAAACACCATATATTTT	CASTRSGGFAGNTIYF
TRBV6-5	-	-	TRBJ1-1	13	TGTGCCAGCAGGCAACAGGTGGGCGTGGAAGCTTTCTTT	CASRQQVGVEAFF
TRBV14	-	TRBD1	TRBJ2-7	15	TGTGCCAGCAGCCCTCCGGGACAGGGATACTACGAGCAGTACTTC	CASSPPGQGYYEQYF
TRBV4-1	-	TRBD2	TRBJ2-5	16	TGCGCCAGCAGCCAATCATTGCGGGAGGCTATAGAGACCCAGTACTTC	CASSQSLREAIETQYF
TRBV10-3	-	-	TRBJ1-2	15	TGTGCCATCAGTGGAGGTGTAGGCAGCGCCTATGGCTACACCTTC	CAISGGVGSAYGYTF
TRBV7-3	-	TRBD2	TRBJ2-3	18	TGTGCCAGCAGCTTTGGACTAGCGGGGGGGCCTAGCACAGATACGCAGTATTTT	CASSFGLAGGPSTDTQYF
TRBV27	-	TRBD2	TRBJ2-1	19	TGTGCCAGCAGTATCCCCGGGACAGGGACCCGGACTAGCGGGAAGGAGCAGTTCTTC	CASSIPGTGTRTSGKEQFF
TRBV9	-	TRBD1	TRBJ1-2	14	TGTGCCAGCAGCGGGGGGACAGCTTACTATGGCTACACCTTC	CASSGGTAYYGYTF
TRBV29-1	-	TRBD1	TRBJ2-7	12	TGCAGCGCGGGACAGGGAAATGGCGAGCAGTACTTC	CSAGQGNGEQYF
TRBV7-2	-	-	TRBJ2-7	15	TGTGCCAGCAGCTTAGCCGAGGCTAGCGTATACGAGCAGTACTTC	CASSLAEASVYEQYF
TRBV9	-	TRBD1	TRBJ2-1	17	TGTGCCAGCAATGGGGAAACCGGGACAGGTTCATACAATGAGCAGTTCTTC	CASNGETGTGSYNEQFF
TRBV13	-	TRBD1	TRBJ2-7	14	TGTGCCAGCAGCTTCAGACAGGGAAATTACGAGCAGTACTTC	CASSFRQGNYEQYF
TRBV5-4	once	TRBD1	TRBJ2-3	16	TGTGCCAGCAGCAGGGGGACAGGGCGAGGTACAGATACGCAGTATTTT	CASSRGTGRGTDTQYF
TRBV19	-	TRBD1	TRBJ2-1	15	TGTGCCAGTAGGAGGGACAGGGTCACAATAAATGAGCAGTTCTTC	CASRRDRVTINEQFF
TRBV15	few	TRBD1	TRBJ1-1	16	TGTGCCACCAGCCCTCAGGGAGGCAGGGGGCGAACTGAAGCTTTCTTT	CATSPQGGRGRTEAFF
TRBV15	-	TRBD1	TRBJ2-3	19	TGTGCCACCAGCAGACCTAATTCGAACCGACAGGGTGTGACAGATACGCAGTATTTT	CATSRPNSNRQGVTDTQYF
TRBV19	few	-	TRBJ1-6	15	TGTGCCAGTAGTTCGCTCATCCGGGATAATTCACCCCTCCACTTT	CASSSLIRDNSPLHF
TRBV15	-	-	TRBJ1-4	13	TGTGCCACCAGCGACAGGATTAATGAAAAACTGTTTTTT	CATSDRINEKLFF
TRBV9	-	-	TRBJ2-2	15	TGTGCCAGCAGCGTTATGTGGGGAGGCACCGGGGAGCTGTTTTTT	CASSVMWGGTGELFF